This TCR beta chain appears in the sequencing data of a study of neoadjuvant anti-PD-1 for oral cavity cancer (dated by TCRdb to the early 2020s). Regarding the complete study: Before curative-intent surgical resection, most patients were given three to four biweekly doses of nivolumab at 3 mg/kg. Patients who did not progress were given a fourth nivolumab dose at about day 43 and had definitive surgical resection on days 50-56. Under RECIST 1.1, a patient counted as a responder if showing complete response, partial response or stable disease, and as a non-responder if showing progression. There were 11 to 13 patients in the parent correlative cohort, and the response rate was less than 40%. The paper's findings and limits, for the study overall: TCR analyses included only three patients per response group, and the authors called for larger cohorts for validation. Larger post-treatment sizes of preexisting intratumoral clones correlated with greater tumor shrinkage, suggesting expansion of preexisting clones contributed to response. Higher pretreatment blood Treg/Th17 ratios correlated with both higher pretreatment blood TCRbeta clonality and lower post-treatment tumor TCRbeta clonality.

A note on this clone: The antigen it recognizes is unknown. Base quality data are lacking; no much larger clone is found one base away.

Per the germline V gene, SGHDN is the CDR1 and FVKESK is the CDR2. The CDR3 runs 16 amino acids, cysteine and phenylalanine included. Only the CDR3 portion is preserved as DNA: 48 bases, with reading frame beginning at the first base. Clipping removes 3 bases from V and 3 bases from J, with 4 as the unmatched junction base count. Tumor libraries used mostly 4 to 6 ug of input genomic DNA for survey sequencing, with two replicates per sample. The immunoSEQ hsTCRbeta kit was used to prepare TCRbeta libraries according to the manufacturer's instructions. The completed libraries were mixed into a single pool at 3 nM, then sequenced with an Illumina NovaSeq 6000 S4 flow cell. The original methods were these. The immunoSEQ Analyzer handled quality control and preprocessing of the raw data. The analysis was restricted to productive rearrangements, with each unique CDR3 amino acid sequence defining a clonotype. Using the R package tcR, the researchers computed the Gini-Simpson index as their estimate of repertoire clonality. Student's t test was used to compare Gini indices, while Pearson correlation assessed associations with tumor size change. What TCRdb holds here is the immuneACCESS table cut down to in-frame rearrangements. Part of the clones is not present; checked against another copy, under half of the missing clones reflect an unresolved V gene, and the others are unexplained. V, J and clone size are taken as reported in that table, and D and trimming were inferred from the DNA itself. The sample table lists 6,000 or so clones, 50% to 65% of them with a count of one. The ten largest make up over 6% of the sample.

Interpreted using the paper, the time point label stands for: after neoadjuvant nivolumab, at surgical resection. Patients were newly diagnosed with stage II-IVA oral cavity squamous cell carcinoma and had received no prior systemic or radiation treatment. The cohort was composed of patients with HPV-negative, locally advanced oral cavity squamous cell carcinoma. Samples were obtained from a longitudinal correlative study of a single-arm phase II trial of neoadjuvant nivolumab in oral cavity squamous cell carcinoma. Subject-matched pre- and post-treatment PBMCs and tumors from three responders and three non-responders were subjected to genomic DNA-based TCRbeta sequencing. Genomic DNA was isolated from tumor tissue using the Maxwell RSC DNA from Tissue kit.

Recombination connected TRBV14 to TRBJ2-5, with 13 bases in between that match TRBD2. The receptor was isolated from a person aged 35 to 85 with oral cavity squamous cell carcinoma. Sequenced material: tumor tissue, taken after nivolumab (anti-PD-1) treatment. In nucleotides, the sequence is TGTGCCAGCAGCCAGTGGACTAGCGGGAGCAAAGAGACCCAGTACTTC. It translates to CASSQWTSGSKETQYF.